This TCR beta chain was identified in a study of blood T cell repertoires in COVID-19. CDR1 SGHTA and CDR2 FQGNSA come from the germline V gene. The trim removed 1 base at V and 6 bases at J, leaving 9 bases unmatched. This CDR3 is 17 amino acids long. Some clones are missing from TCRdb's copy, which holds only in-frame ones; the method was immunoSEQ multiplex PCR. The repertoire holds 53,000 or so clones, with approximately 90% as singletons. The sample consisted of peripheral blood. The chain recombines TRBV7-2 with TRBJ1-2; TRBD1 aligns across 12 bases. The source of this sequence is a man aged 80 or over with acute or convalescent COVID-19. CDR3 region: CASSLGAPGQGADGYTF. The CDR3 DNA sequence: TGTGCCAGCAGCTTAGGGGCCCCGGGACAGGGGGCTGATGGCTACACCTTC.